Listed here is a single T cell receptor (beta chain). Its target is not known. The data stem from a study of Graves' ophthalmopathy and Graves' hyperthyroidism. Overall study: Hyperthyroidism is called stable when no ophthalmopathy develops within 18 months of follow-up. Study-wide results and caveats: Blood also carried most expanded thyroid clonotypes exceeding 0.001 frequency.

Pregnant or lactating patients and those with other autoimmune diseases or uncontrolled infections were excluded. Amplified material comprised TCR beta CDR3 regions derived from RNA transcripts. An opening RT-PCR round employed HTBI primers and preceded a second-round multiplex PCR. TCRdb called the multiplex PCR reads again in MiXCR, with one record for every CDR3 protein. The sample consists of 900,000 to 1,200,000 distinct CDR3 sequences, 36% of them appearing once. V dropped 6 bases and J dropped 1; count of bases not matched to a gene: 10. Germline V lookup: CDR1 SQVTM, CDR2 ANQGSEA. This CDR3 has 15 residues.

The sequenced material came from peripheral blood or thyroid tissue (not recorded which). The origin of this receptor is an adult man with Graves' hyperthyroidism. The V call is TRBV29-1, the J call TRBJ2-5; TRBD1 matches 8 bases. Here the CDR3 reads CSVSGTGGFQETQYF. The CDR3 region has the DNA TGCAGCGTCTCCGGGACAGGAGGGTTCCAAGAGACCCAGTACTTC.